Only a few counts were recorded for the clone carrying this T cell receptor beta chain. Its antigen is as yet unknown. The sample comes from a study of spatial heterogeneity in lung cancer. Study-level background: A unique TCR and UMI combination showed up more than ten times in raw reads, on average. Study results and caveats: Among blood samples, ubiquitous expanded tumor TCRs appeared more at resection than at follow-up.

In TCRdb, the 5' RACE reads were re-called with MiXCR into one record per CDR3 protein. The sample carries 40,000 to 45,000 distinct CDR3 sequences, approximately 24% recorded once. The time point denotes: blood at routine non-recurrence follow-up after resection. Trimming took off 0 bases at V and 3 bases at J, with 28 bases between the two ends. CDR1 and CDR2 (germline): SGHRS, YFSETQ. The CDR3 contains 20 residues. The sequenced sample was PBMCs, obtained at follow-up. The origin of this receptor is a female donor with early-stage non-small cell lung cancer. V usage is TRBV5-1 and J usage is TRBJ2-7; the D gene is possibly TRBD2 (6 bases). The CDR3 is CASSLAGGRSRGGAYYEQYF. The CDR3, as DNA: TGCGCCAGCAGCTTGGCCGGAGGACGTTCTAGAGGAGGGGCCTACTACGAGCAGTACTTC.